The 16 T cell receptor beta chains in this list originate from one sample, sequenced in a study of blood T cell repertoires in COVID-19. Generated by immunoSEQ multiplex PCR, the TCRdb table keeps only in-frame clones and is missing some. The table includes more than 85,000 clones, about 75% detected once. The specimen sequenced was peripheral blood. All receptors come from a woman between 65 and 79 years old with acute or convalescent COVID-19.

V is TRBV7-2 and J is TRBJ1-2; TRBD1 might be the D (6 bases). CDR3 size: 13 residues. Germline V lookup: CDR1 SGHTA, CDR2 FQGNSA. V lost 3 bases to trimming and J lost 13 bases, with 18 bases between them. The CDR3: CASSLRQDTTPTF. The CDR3 nucleotides read TGTGCCAGCAGCTTGAGACAGGACACGACTCCCACCTTC. The full variable domain, completed using reference TRBV7-2 and TRBJ1-2, is GAGVSQSPSNKVTEKGKDVELRCDPISGHTALYWYRQSLGQGLEFLIYFQGNSAPDKSGLPSDRFSAERTGGSVSTLTIQRTQQEDSAVYLCASSLRQDTTPTFGSGTRLTVV.

The chain links TRBV6-5 to TRBJ1-1, with a tentative D call TRBD1 (5 bases). This CDR3 has 16 amino acids. Trimming cost V 0 bases and J 5 bases, with 16 bases left between them. CDR1 and CDR2 from the germline V gene are MNHEY and SVGAGI. The CDR3 region is CASSYSGGKGRTEAFF. The CDR3 DNA is TGTGCCAGCAGTTACTCGGGGGGGAAGGGACGGACTGAAGCTTTCTTT.

The V and J genes are TRBV7-9 and TRBJ1-2; TRBD1 matches at 8 bases. CDR1 SEHNR and CDR2 FQNEAQ come from the germline V gene (reference sequence). This CDR3 comprises 15 residues. V dropped 1 base and J dropped 3; count of bases not matched to a gene: 4. CDR3 in DNA: TGTGCCAGCAGCTTAGACCAGGGGGCTCACTATGGCTACACCTTC. Its translation: CASSLDQGAHYGYTF.

The rearrangement uses TRBV9 and TRBJ2-3, with 10 bases lining up with TRBD2. The CDR3 runs 17 residues. Trimming removed 7 bases from V and 0 bases from J; junction bases left unmatched: 11. CDR1 is SGDLS, CDR2 YYNGEE, per germline. The CDR3 here is CASSRTAGGLSTDTQYF. The CDR3 DNA follows: TGTGCCAGCTCAAGAACAGCGGGGGGGCTGAGCACAGATACGCAGTATTTT. The full variable domain, rest sourced from reference TRBV9 and TRBJ2-3, is DSGVTQTPKHLITATGQRVTLRCSPRSGDLSVYWYQQSLDQGLQFLIQYYNGEERAKGNILERFSAQQFPDLHSELNLSSLELGDSALYFCASSRTAGGLSTDTQYFGPGTRLTVL.

The genes are TRBV30 and TRBJ1-5; D perhaps matches TRBD1 (6 bases). This CDR3 contains 16 residues. The V end lost 2 bases, the J end lost 3 bases, and 17 bases lay between the germline ends. Looked up from germline, CDR1 is GTSNPN and CDR2 is SVGIG (reference sequence). The DNA for the CDR3 is TGTGCCTGGAGTAACTCCGACAGGAGAGTCAATCAGCCCCAGCATTTT. It yields the protein CAWSNSDRRVNQPQHF.

The chain joins TRBV28 to TRBJ1-2; D is unresolved. V lost 3 bases to trimming and J lost 8 bases, with 13 bases between them. The CDR3 runs 13 residues. CDR1 MDHEN and CDR2 SYDVKM come from the germline V gene. The CDR3 DNA sequence: TGTGCCAGCAGTTTGGAGGGATCGGGAGGCTACACCTTC. Protein product: CASSLEGSGGYTF.

This chain uses TRBV11-2 with TRBJ1-1; tentative D call: TRBD1 (5 bases). The CDR3 covers 15 residues. The V end was cut by 1 base, the J end by 1 base, with 10 bases between. Germline CDR1 reads SGHAT; CDR2 reads FQNNGV. DNA for the CDR3: TGTGCCAGCAGCTTAGGAGACAGTCAGAACACTGAAGCTTTCTTT. This encodes CASSLGDSQNTEAFF.

Within the sample, this clone is medium-sized. The gene calls are TRBV13 and TRBJ1-1, with D tentatively TRBD1 (6 bases). V was cut by 0 bases and J by 8 bases, with 16 bases left in between. The CDR3 extends over 15 amino acids. Germline V gives CDR1 PRHDT, CDR2 FYEKMQ (reference sequence). DNA of the CDR3: TGTGCCAGCAGCTTAGGGGGGAACGGAGACAGGGAAGCTTTCTTT. This sequence encodes CASSLGGNGDREAFF.

This sequence joins TRBV7-2 and TRBJ2-7; D is uncertain. V was pared by 1 base and J by 1 base, with 11 bases between. Germline V gene sequence: CDR1 SGHTA, CDR2 FQGNSA. The CDR3 has 15 amino acids. The CDR3 loop is CASSLVVQTSYEQYF. CDR3 sequence (DNA): TGTGCCAGCAGCTTAGTGGTACAGACATCCTACGAGCAGTACTTC.

The chain employs TRBV12-3 or TRBV12-4 and TRBJ2-7, with unresolved D. The V and J ends lost 5 bases and 7 bases respectively, with 15 bases between them. The CDR3 contains 13 residues. The CDR3: CASSLTVTGEQYF. For the CDR3, the DNA is TGTGCCAGCAGTCTTACCGTGACCGGGGAGCAGTACTTC.

This clone was observed many times. The CDR3 is CASSQDSEQYF. CDR3 sequence (DNA): TGTGCCAGCAGCCAAGATAGCGAGCAGTACTTC. The V and J genes are TRBV4-2 and TRBJ2-7, with D uncertain. CDR3 length equals 11 residues. CDR1 is LGHNA, CDR2 YNFKEQ, per germline. V lost 0 bases and J lost 6, with 3 bases in between.

This chain links TRBV6-5 with TRBJ1-3; a weak D match, TRBD1 (5 bases). This CDR3 contains 13 residues. Germline V gives CDR1 MNHEY, CDR2 SVGAGI. The V and J ends lost 6 bases and 4 bases respectively, with 10 bases between them. CDR3 bases: TGTGCCAGCAGGCAGGGTGCGGGAAACACCATATATTTT. Its protein product is CASRQGAGNTIYF.

This clone was seen just once. The V and J genes are TRBV4-1 and TRBJ2-1, with 8 positions matching TRBD1. This CDR3 has 14 amino acids. Unmatched junction bases numbered 4, after V lost 4 bases and J lost 5 bases. Germline V gene data show CDR1 as MGHRA and CDR2 as YSYEKL. In DNA form, the CDR3 reads TGCGCCAGCAGCCGGACAGGGACCAACAATGAGCAGTTCTTC. This codes for CASSRTGTNNEQFF.

V and J are TRBV19 and TRBJ2-1; tentatively, D is TRBD1 (5 bases). CDR1 is LNHDA and CDR2 is SQIVND in the germline V gene (reference sequence). This CDR3 has 14 amino acids. V lost 2 bases and J lost 9, with 14 bases in between. The DNA of the CDR3 is TGTGCCAGTAGTATAAAAAGTAAGGGGTCTGAGCAGTTCTTC. Its protein is CASSIKSKGSEQFF. Full variable domain (outside the CDR3, taken from reference TRBV19 and TRBJ2-1): DGGITQSPKYLFRKEGQNVTLSCEQNLNHDAMYWYRQDPGQGLRLIYYSQIVNDFQKGDIAEGYSVSREKKESFPLTVTSAQKNPTAFYLCASSIKSKGSEQFFGPGTRLTVL.

The chain is built from TRBV19 and TRBJ2-5; 9 bases are shared with TRBD2. Germline trimming cut 5 bases from V and 4 bases from J; bases unmatched to any gene: 11. The CDR3 has 16 residues. Germline V CDR1 and CDR2: LNHDA, SQIVND (reference sequence). The CDR3 nucleotides are TGTGCCAGTAGTCCCCGGGCAGCGGGGGGCAGAGAGACCCAGTACTTC. Protein product: CASSPRAAGGRETQYF.

V usage is TRBV6-5 and J usage is TRBJ2-1; tentatively, D is TRBD2 (6 bases). Germline CDR1 reads MNHEY; CDR2 reads SVGAGI. CDR3 length: 15 residues. The V end lost 0 bases, the J end lost 8 bases, and 14 bases lay between the germline ends. CDR3 sequence reads: CASSYSTERAHEQFF. The CDR3 coding sequence is TGTGCCAGCAGTTACTCGACAGAGCGGGCCCATGAGCAGTTCTTC.